This record looks at one T cell receptor (beta chain) sequence and its context. This clonotype was seen repeatedly, ten times or more. The antigen it binds to is not known. No qualities accompany the bases; no much larger clone lies one base away. Every donor was a healthy Caucasian. This sample was included in a study of identical twins (dated by TCRdb to about 2016). With respect to the entire study: To test whether fetal clonotypes persist, the study used deep sequencing on TCR alpha and beta repertoires from monozygotic twins, unrelated adults of various ages, and cord blood. Replicate twin experiments were performed at different times using different library preparation protocols to rule out contamination. Paper-wide results and their limitations: In beta out-of-frame sequences, excess twin sharing was weaker, because having fewer shared sequences lowered the signal-to-noise ratio. Conclusions relied on cross-sectional statistical analysis, since the same donors could not be followed over many years. Invariant T cells such as MAIT and iNKT could partly confound zero-insertion analyses, although diverse VJ usage argued against such confounding for most clonotypes. In monozygotic twins, recombination models systematically underestimated out-of-frame TCR alpha sharing, but the models matched the sharing seen between unrelated individuals. Fewer insertions were carried by abundant cord blood beta clonotypes; a weaker similar trend was observed in young adult naive repertoires, while no such trend was observed in memory repertoires. Compared with coincidental sharing between unrelated individuals, out-of-frame TCR alpha sequences shared between twins had an excess of sequences with low generation probability.

Libraries were built with 5' RACE. The sequencing machine was an Illumina HiSeq 2000. A universal primer binding site was added through template switching, and the final cDNA carried a unique molecular identifier so that TCR cDNA molecules could be counted accurately. Specific primers in the conserved constant-segment region were used to synthesize first-strand cDNA for TCR alpha and beta chains. To control for contamination, every cDNA library was double barcoded, receiving both a SMART-Mk sample barcode and Illumina barcodes. TruSeq adapter sequences, together with Illumina sample barcodes, were added in two successive PCR steps. The Illumina HiSeq platform was used with custom primers to sequence TCR alpha and beta cDNA libraries. Concerning the study's data processing: MiGEC processed the raw reads to extract unique molecular identifiers, while MiXCR was used to determine the CDR3 positions. Recombination models were inferred per individual with the repgenHMM and IGoR tools using an EM algorithm. The tcR package in R was used for shared clonotype analysis, with sharing normalized by the product of cloneset sizes. Out-of-frame nonproductive sequences were analyzed to study raw recombination free of thymic and clonal selection effects. The raw public reads went through TCRdb reprocessing: fastp at Q25, MiXCR clone calling, in-frame beta chains kept. Here each entry gathers all rows of one CDR3 protein and keeps the most common genes and DNA. TCRdb, rather than the study authors, made the V and J calls. The sample yields some 1,700,000 distinct CDR3 sequences; under 35% were counted once. Around 0.3% of the sample is in the top ten clones.

This TCR came from a newborn girl in good health. The specimen sequenced was cord blood.

The CDR3 reads CASRTSSGANVLTF. The bases are TGTGCCAGCAGGACGAGCTCTGGGGCCAACGTCCTGACTTTC. The chain is encoded by TRBV12-3 or TRBV12-4 joined to TRBJ2-6; the D gene is not confidently resolved. Inclusive of the bounding cysteine and phenylalanine, the CDR3 is 14 residues long. The kept DNA is CDR3 alone, 42 bases in frame from the first base. Trimming costs V 6 bases and J 0 bases, and their ends lie 6 bases apart.